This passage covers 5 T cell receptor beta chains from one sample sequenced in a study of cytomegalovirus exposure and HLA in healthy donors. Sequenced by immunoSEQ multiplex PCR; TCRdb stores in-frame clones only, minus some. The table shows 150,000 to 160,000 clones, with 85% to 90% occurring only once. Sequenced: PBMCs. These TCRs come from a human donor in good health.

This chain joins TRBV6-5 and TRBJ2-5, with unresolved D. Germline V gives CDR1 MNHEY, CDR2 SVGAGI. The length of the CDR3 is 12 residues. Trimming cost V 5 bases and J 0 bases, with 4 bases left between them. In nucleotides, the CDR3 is TGTGCCAGCAGTATAGACCAAGAGACCCAGTACTTC. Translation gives CASSIDQETQYF.

The CDR3 sequence is CASSLAISGSSYEQYF. In nucleotides, the CDR3 is TGTGCCAGCAGCTTAGCGATTAGCGGGAGCTCCTACGAGCAGTACTTC. V is TRBV7-6 and J is TRBJ2-7; 9 bases map to TRBD2. The CDR3 is 16 residues long. V dropped 0 bases and J dropped 0; count of bases not matched to a gene: 3. CDR1 is SGHVS, CDR2 FNYEAQ, per germline.

Written as DNA, the CDR3 is TGTGCCAGCAGCTCGGGACTAGTCGTAAACAATGAGCAGTTCTTC. Residues: CASSSGLVVNNEQFF. The chain recombines TRBV7-9 with TRBJ2-1, with TRBD2 matching 8 bases. The CDR3 covers 15 residues. Germline trimming cut 4 bases from V and 5 bases from J; bases unmatched to any gene: 7. Germline loops: CDR1 SEHNR, CDR2 FQNEAQ (reference sequence).

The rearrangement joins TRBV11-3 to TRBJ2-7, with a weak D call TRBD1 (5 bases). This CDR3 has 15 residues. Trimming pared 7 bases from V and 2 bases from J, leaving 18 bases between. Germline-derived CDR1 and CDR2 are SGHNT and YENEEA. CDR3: CASIIREDKTYEQYF. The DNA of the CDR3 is TGTGCCAGCATCATACGTGAGGACAAAACCTACGAGCAGTACTTC. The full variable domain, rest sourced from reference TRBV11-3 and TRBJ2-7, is EAGVVQSPRYKIIEKKQPVAFWCNPISGHNTLYWYLQNLGQGPELLIRYENEEAVDDSQLPKDRFSAERLKGVDSTLKIQPAELGDSAVYLCASIIREDKTYEQYFGPGTRLTVT.

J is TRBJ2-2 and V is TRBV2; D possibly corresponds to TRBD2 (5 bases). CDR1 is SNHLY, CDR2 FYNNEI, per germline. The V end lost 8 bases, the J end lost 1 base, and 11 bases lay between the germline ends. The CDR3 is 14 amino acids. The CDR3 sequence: CASVPSWNTGELFF. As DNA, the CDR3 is TGTGCCAGCGTCCCTAGCTGGAACACCGGGGAGCTGTTTTTT.